A single T cell receptor beta chain is shown here with its context. Its antigen is unknown. No much larger clone is present one base from it, and per-base qualities are unavailable. The Quick-DNA Microprep Kit was used to extract genomic DNA from the sorted cells. TCRbeta DNA was amplified with the immunoSEQ hsTCRbeta kit following the manufacturer's protocol. TCRbeta libraries were sequenced on an Illumina MiSeq instrument. Per the original workflow: Once out-of-frame sequences had been removed, approximately 2,000,000 distinct TCRbeta sequences were left, which works out to an average of approximately 70,000 per individual. Each individual was scored according to the count of about 150 previously reported CMV-associated TCRbeta sequences and the total productive distinct TCRbeta count. A beta-binomial model was reimplemented in Python, and scikit-learn random forests with default parameters were trained on data from the US cohort. Classifier performance on the Belgian cohort was summarized as median AUC with percentile confidence intervals over 10,000 bootstrap iterations. TCRdb holds this immuneACCESS table with in-frame rearrangements only. Some clones are missing; in checked studies, unresolved V genes explain under half, and the rest has no known cause. V and J calls and clone size come straight from that table; D and trimming were deduced from the DNA. The sample yields almost 45,000 clones; 79% were counted once. The top ten hold around 1.1% of the sample.

This sample is drawn from a study of memory CD4+ T cells and cytomegalovirus serostatus (dated by TCRdb to about 2019). Concerning the study at large: The cohort included approximately 35 healthy adults from Belgium, of whom 9 were CMV seropositive and 24 were CMV seronegative. To replicate a published TCR-based CMV serostatus classifier, the researchers sequenced the CD4+ memory TCRbeta repertoires of a Belgian cohort whose cytomegalovirus serostatus was known.

A FACSAria II was used to sort memory CD4+ T cells, defined as single viable CD3+CD4+CD8-CD45RO+ cells. CMV serostatus was assessed using a Roche Elecsys assay, by which serum IgG against CMV pp150, pp28, p38 and p52 was detected. Following thawing, total CD4+ T cells were enriched through positive selection using CD4 magnetic microbeads. The samples came from a different study that was designed specifically to examine the CD4+ T cell memory repertoire. Peripheral blood mononuclear cells were isolated and cryopreserved according to standard operating procedures, and serum was kept at -80 degrees C. The staining used CD3-PerCP (BW264/56), CD4-APC (RPA-T4), CD45RO-PE (UCHT1) and CD8-Pacific Orange (3B5) antibodies, and Sytox blue was used to exclude non-viable cells. Study-wide conclusions, independent of this receptor: The results were interpreted as suggesting that the CMV-associated TCR signature is largely present in the CD4+ memory repertoire. For predicting CMV serostatus, the median bootstrapped AUC was roughly 0.95 using the original framework and about 0.9 using a US-trained random forest. A median bootstrapped AUC of almost 0.96 with a 95% CI of 0.76-1.00 was achieved on the Belgian cohort by the original-framework classifier. Among the 150 to 200 previously reported CMV-associated TCRbeta sequences, some 69 showed up in the CD4+ memory repertoires, with each one found in between one and five individuals. Only CD4+CD45RO+ memory cells were sequenced, unlike the original study, which covered naive and memory CD4+ and CD8+ populations.

Including the terminal cysteine and phenylalanine, the CDR3 comprises 14 residues. Just CDR3 DNA is preserved here, 42 bases in frame from base 1. Reading the germline V gene gives CDR1 SGHNT and CDR2 YENEEA. Relative to germline, V is missing 0 bases and J is missing 5 bases, with 0 bases of the junction outside any gene match. Recombination linked TRBV11-3 to TRBJ2-2; 7 bases in the junction line up with TRBD1. The material sequenced was memory CD4+ T cells from blood. The sequence was collected from an adult in good health and CMV-seronegative. The nucleotide sequence is TGTGCCAGCAGCTTAGACAGGGGGACCGGGGAGCTGTTTTTT. It is translated as CASSLDRGTGELFF.